The entry below gives a single T cell receptor beta chain sequence along with its context. Antigen unknown. From germline, CDR1 is GTSNPN and CDR2 SVGIG (reference sequence). The CDR3 is 17 residues long. These data originate in a study of T cell clusters in autoimmune cytopenias. Study-level points and caveats: TRB repertoire shifts in secondary cytopenia and chronic lymphocytic leukemia mostly reflected lymphoma, not autoimmunity. The T cell clusters were defined only in silico, without experimental functional validation.

Multiplex touch-down PCR amplified TRB using TRB-A and TRB-B pools in one tube. TCRdb reanalyzed the multiplex PCR reads and collapses them to one entry per CDR3 protein, without DNA. The sample totals some 5,000 distinct CDR3 sequences. Tens of thousands of genome equivalents of blood DNA were amplified for TRB. This TCR came from a human donor with an autoimmune cytopenia or autoimmune hepatitis (not recorded which). The sequencing input was peripheral blood. The J gene is TRBJ2-7, the V gene TRBV30; lacking DNA, the TRBD1 call made by TCRdb goes unchecked. This chain's CDR3 is CAWTRPELPSAPYEQYF.